The 3 T cell receptor beta chains reported below all come from one sample, sequenced in a study of blood T cell repertoires in COVID-19. Profiled with immunoSEQ multiplex PCR; TCRdb holds only in-frame clones, not every one. The table has some 130,000 clones, around 76% seen once; the top ten hold about an eighth. The sequencing sample was made of peripheral blood. These receptors all come from a man aged 80 or over with acute or convalescent COVID-19.

The chain is built from TRBV5-4 and TRBJ1-2; 8 positions match TRBD1. CDR3 length: 15 amino acids. Looked up from germline, CDR1 is SGHNT and CDR2 is YYREEE (reference sequence). Germline trimming cut 3 bases from V and 7 bases from J; bases unmatched to any gene: 11. The DNA for the CDR3 is TGTGCCAGCAGCTCCTCAGGGGGCGCGGTGGCTGGCTACACCTTC. Amino acids: CASSSSGGAVAGYTF.

V usage is TRBV27 and J usage is TRBJ1-2, with 9 bases identical to TRBD1. V was clipped by 4 bases and J by 9 bases; unmatched bases: 6. Germline V gives CDR1 MNHEY, CDR2 SMNVEV (reference sequence). The CDR3 loop spans 13 amino acids. The CDR3 nucleotides read TGTGCCAGCAGTTACAACAGGGGGCAAAGCTACACCTTC. Protein product: CASSYNRGQSYTF.

This chain uses TRBV7-2 with TRBJ1-1; D is unclear. CDR1 SGHTA and CDR2 FQGNSA come from the germline V gene. This CDR3 is built from 14 residues. The germline V and J ends were trimmed by 5 bases and 9 bases, with 19 bases remaining between them. The CDR3 DNA reads as TGTGCCAGCAGCAACCAGACCGCCGGGATCAAAGCTTTCTTT. Its protein is CASSNQTAGIKAFF.